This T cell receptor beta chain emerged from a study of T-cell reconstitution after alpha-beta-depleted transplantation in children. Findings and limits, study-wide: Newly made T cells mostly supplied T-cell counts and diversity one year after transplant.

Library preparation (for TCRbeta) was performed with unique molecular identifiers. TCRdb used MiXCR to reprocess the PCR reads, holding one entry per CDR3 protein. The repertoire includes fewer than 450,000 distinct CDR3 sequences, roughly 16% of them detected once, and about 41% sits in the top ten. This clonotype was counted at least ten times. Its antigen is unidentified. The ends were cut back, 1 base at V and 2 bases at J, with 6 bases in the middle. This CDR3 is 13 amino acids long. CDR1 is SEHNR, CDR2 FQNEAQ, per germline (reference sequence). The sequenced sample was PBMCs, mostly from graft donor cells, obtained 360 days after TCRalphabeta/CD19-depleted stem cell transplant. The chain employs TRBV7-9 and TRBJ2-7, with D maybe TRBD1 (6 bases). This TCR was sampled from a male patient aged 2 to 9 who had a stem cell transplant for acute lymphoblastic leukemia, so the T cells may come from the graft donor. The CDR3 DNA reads TGTGCCAGCAGCTTAGACAGGGCCTACGAGCAGTACTTC. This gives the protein CASSLDRAYEQYF.